This entry features one T cell receptor (beta chain) sequence. Source study methods: Nucleated cell number was recorded as an estimate derived from reference gene primer amplification. Profiling relied on immunoSEQ multiplex PCR, and the TCRdb table lists in-frame clones only, not all of them. V and J calls and clone size follow that table, whereas D and trimming were derived from the DNA. In the table there are 99,000 or so clones, roughly 80% of which are singletons. The data originate from a study of blood T cell repertoires in COVID-19. The V and J ends lost 5 bases and 3 bases, in that order; junction bases with no gene match: 4. CDR3 size: 13 residues. The germline gives CDR1 SQVTM, CDR2 ANQGSEA.

This chain links TRBV29-1 with TRBJ1-5; TRBD1 matches 7 bases. The material sequenced was peripheral blood. The source is a man aged 60 to 69 with acute or convalescent COVID-19. CDR3 sequence reads: CSVSRGTNQPQHF. DNA for the CDR3: TGCAGCGTTTCCAGGGGGACCAATCAGCCCCAGCATTTT.